This TCR beta chain was documented in a study of graft-versus-host responses after intestinal transplantation. Germline V gene sequence: CDR1 SGHRS, CDR2 YFSETQ. This CDR3 contains 15 residues. The germline V and J ends were trimmed by 0 bases and 2 bases, with 9 bases remaining between them. After the reaction, the investigators sorted the proliferating CFSE-low CD3+CD4+ and CD3+CD8+ responders. Clones were sequenced by immunoSEQ multiplex PCR, and TCRdb holds only the in-frame ones, with some missing. This sample has some 13,000 clones; over 30% occur once, and the top ten carry more than 1%. The chain combines TRBV5-1 with TRBJ1-5; tentatively, D is TRBD1 (5 bases). This sample comprised alloreactive CD4+ T cells from a mixed lymphocyte reaction culture, obtained before intestinal transplant. Subset noted: CFSE-low proliferating T cells sorted from roughly 6-day pre-transplant mixed lymphocyte reaction (GvH or HvG direction). The receptor comes from a human patient who received an intestinal transplant. CDR3 loop: CASSLDGGGNQPQHF. The CDR3, as DNA: TGCGCCAGCAGCTTGGATGGAGGGGGCAATCAGCCCCAGCATTTT.